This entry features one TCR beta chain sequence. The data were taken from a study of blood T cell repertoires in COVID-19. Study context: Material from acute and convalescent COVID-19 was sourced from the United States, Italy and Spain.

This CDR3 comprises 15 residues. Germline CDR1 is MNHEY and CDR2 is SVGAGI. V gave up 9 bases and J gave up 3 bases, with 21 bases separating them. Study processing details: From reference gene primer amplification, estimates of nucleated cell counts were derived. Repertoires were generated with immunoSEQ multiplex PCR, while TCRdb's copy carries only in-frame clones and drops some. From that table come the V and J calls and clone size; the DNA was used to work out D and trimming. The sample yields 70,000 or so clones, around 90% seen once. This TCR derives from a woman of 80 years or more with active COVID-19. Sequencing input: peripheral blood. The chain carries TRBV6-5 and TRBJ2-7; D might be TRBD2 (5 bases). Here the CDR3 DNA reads TGTGCCAGTTCCCTAGCATATCACTCCGGCTACGAGCAGTACTTC. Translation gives CASSLAYHSGYEQYF.